This T cell receptor (beta chain) was sequenced during a study of cytomegalovirus exposure and HLA in healthy donors. PCR primers comprised 60 Vbeta and 13 Jbeta primers. Some clones are missing from TCRdb's copy, which holds only in-frame ones; the method was immunoSEQ multiplex PCR. Among 160,000 or so clones listed, 84% were seen once. CDR3 length: 16 amino acids. Germline V gene sequence: CDR1 WNHNN, CDR2 SYGVQD (reference sequence). V was pared by 0 bases and J by 9 bases, with 15 bases between. The source material was PBMCs. The chain uses TRBV10-1 and TRBJ1-6, with no clear D. The source is a man in his fifties or sixties in good health and CMV-seropositive. DNA for the CDR3: TGCGCCAGCAGTGAGTCCACTGGACTAGGGAGTTCACCCCTCCACTTT. Amino acid sequence: CASSESTGLGSSPLHF.